This TCR beta chain was recorded in a study of sequential checkpoint blockade in melanoma (dated by TCRdb to about 2019). A note on the overall study: Using 1:1 randomization, the trial assigned patients either to first-line nivolumab followed by ipilimumab (arm A) or to ipilimumab followed by nivolumab (arm B). In about 80% of the matched pre- and post-treatment tumor biopsy pairs, both biopsies came from the same lesion. Maintenance nivolumab came after both trial sequences. For some 24 patients, matched tumor biopsies were obtained before treatment and at week 13, following single-agent nivolumab (arm A) or ipilimumab (arm B). DNA from 70 to 95 melanoma tumor samples collected before treatment underwent TCRbeta immunosequencing.

The sample's treatment or condition label, decoded: randomized to nivolumab then ipilimumab (arm A) or the reverse (arm B). No trial patient had received prior DNA-damaging chemotherapy. The samples were obtained from melanoma patients enrolled in CheckMate 064, an open-label, randomized phase II trial testing sequential checkpoint blockade. Genomic DNA from formalin-fixed paraffin-embedded (FFPE) tissue samples served as the input for tumor TCR sequencing. The immunoSEQ Assay was used to immunosequence TCRbeta CDR3 regions from genomic DNA. Genomic DNA was amplified by bias-controlled multiplex PCR before high-throughput sequencing. For the original study's pipeline: To quantify the absolute abundance of each unique TCRbeta CDR3 region, the sequences were collapsed and filtered. Clonality was defined as 1 minus Pielou's evenness and was calculated using productive rearrangements only. Tumor T-cell fraction was calculated by normalizing TCRbeta template counts to the amount of usable DNA, which was estimated from several housekeeping genes. Clones with significantly greater frequencies in on-treatment versus baseline samples were identified using a previously published method. TCRdb mirrors the immuneACCESS table, restricted to in-frame sequences. Some clones are absent from its copies; in checked studies, under half trace to an unresolved V gene, and the reason for the others is unknown. Clone size and V and J calls were adopted from that table, with D and trimming inferred from the DNA. The sample includes about 2,700 clones, with under 25% observed a single time. Over 15% of the sample comes from the top ten.

What the study reported, not specific to this receptor: In the nivolumab-first arm (arm A), an association was found between pretreatment tumor TIL clonality and response (P = .04). PD-L1 staining and CD8+ T-cell counts correlated with tumor T-cell fraction and clonality, whereas mutational load did not. Validation of the response-prediction model combining TCR metrics and mutation burden is needed in larger, independent patient cohorts. Achieving clinical benefit was about 30 times more likely for patients whose tumor T-cell fraction and clonality increased by week 13. Within-arm analyses of tumor T-cell fraction were limited by small sample sizes and reduced statistical power.

This clone is regarded as medium-sized (0.01 to 0.1%). The clone's antigen remains unknown. Base qualities are not at hand, and no much larger clone is one base apart. The receptor was isolated from a human donor with melanoma. The sample here was tumor tissue (inferred from file names), taken from a patient given nivolumab and ipilimumab in sequence.

The nucleotide sequence reads as follows: TGTGCCAGTAGTATCGCCTTCACCCCCGCTGAAGCTTTCTTT. Translated, it reads CASSIAFTPAEAFF. This sequence uses TRBV19 and TRBJ1-1; confidence is insufficient to name the D gene. The cysteine opens and the phenylalanine closes a CDR3 of 14 amino acids. Kept here is only the CDR3 DNA, which spans 42 bases and is read in frame from base 1. Per the germline V gene (reference sequence), LNHDA is the CDR1 and SQIVND is the CDR2. Relative to germline, V is 3 bases shorter and J is 6 bases shorter, with 14 bases between their ends.